This T cell receptor beta chain was captured in a study of blood T cell repertoires in COVID-19. Overall study: Samples taken during acute and convalescent COVID-19 were collected in the United States, Italy and Spain. In each case, the material was cDNA or gDNA derived from T cells, B-cell-depleted T cells, or PBMCs.

TCRdb's table, derived via immunoSEQ multiplex PCR, lists solely in-frame clones and lacks some. Of fewer than 600,000 clones in the sample, 70% to 90% were seen once. CDR1 is KGHSH and CDR2 is LQKENI in the germline V gene. This CDR3 region has 15 residues. With 10 bases clipped from V and 3 bases from J, the junction kept 9 bases outside the gene matches. Cohort placement rested on clinical history that participants reported themselves. The sequence came from a woman aged 40 to 49 who had recovered from COVID-19. V and J are TRBV18 and TRBJ1-2; 12 positions match TRBD1. The material sequenced was PBMCs or T cells enriched from blood (not recorded which). The CDR3 DNA reads TGTGCCACCGGGACAGGGGGCGCGGTCCACTATGGCTACACCTTC. Its translation is CATGTGGAVHYGYTF.